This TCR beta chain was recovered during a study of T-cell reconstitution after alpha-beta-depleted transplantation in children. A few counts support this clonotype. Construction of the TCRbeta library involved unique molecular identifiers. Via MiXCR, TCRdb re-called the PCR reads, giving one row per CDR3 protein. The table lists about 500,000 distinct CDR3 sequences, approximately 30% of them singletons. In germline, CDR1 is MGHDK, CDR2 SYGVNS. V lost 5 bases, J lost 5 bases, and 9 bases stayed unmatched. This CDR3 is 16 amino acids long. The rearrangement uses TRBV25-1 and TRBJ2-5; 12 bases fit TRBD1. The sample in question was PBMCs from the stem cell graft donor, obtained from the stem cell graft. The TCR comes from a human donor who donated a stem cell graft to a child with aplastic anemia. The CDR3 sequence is CASSPRGTGGSETQYF. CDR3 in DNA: TGTGCCAGCAGTCCCAGGGGGACAGGGGGCTCGGAGACCCAGTACTTC.